Shown below are 3 T cell receptor beta chains from a single sample sequenced in a study of T cells in Graves' hyperthyroidism and ophthalmopathy. TCR beta CDR3 region amplification was performed from RNA transcripts. The HTBI set primed first-round TCR CDR3 RT-PCR. TCRdb re-called the multiplex PCR reads with MiXCR, one entry per CDR3 protein. The sample holds about 640,000 distinct CDR3 sequences, under 25% seen once. Sequenced: blood. The receptor set was obtained from a man aged 25 to 45 with Graves' ophthalmopathy.

CDR3 nucleotides: TGCAGCGTTGGGGGACAGGCCTACGAGCAGTACTTC. Residues: CSVGGQAYEQYF. This chain connects TRBV29-1 to TRBJ2-7; 8 nucleotides align to TRBD1. The V and J ends lost 4 bases and 2 bases, in that order; junction bases with no gene match: 1. CDR1 is SQVTM, CDR2 ANQGSEA, per germline. This CDR3 contains 12 residues.

This clonotype came up many times. DNA for the CDR3: TGTGCCAGCAGTCCTCCAGACAGTCGCAATCAGCCCCAGCATTTT. It is translated as CASSPPDSRNQPQHF. V and J are TRBV12-3 or TRBV12-4 and TRBJ1-5; tentatively, D is TRBD1 (5 bases). Trimming cost V 5 bases and J 2 bases, with 13 bases left between them. The CDR3 is 15 residues long.

V gene TRBV7-2 combines with J gene TRBJ2-1, with TRBD2 as a possible D gene (6 bases). There are 13 residues in the CDR3. Per the germline V gene, CDR1 is SGHTA and CDR2 is FQGNSA. V gave up 3 bases and J gave up 5 bases, with 8 bases separating them. The CDR3 DNA follows: TGTGCCAGCAGCTTCCAGCGGGACAATGAGCAGTTCTTC. Residues: CASSFQRDNEQFF.